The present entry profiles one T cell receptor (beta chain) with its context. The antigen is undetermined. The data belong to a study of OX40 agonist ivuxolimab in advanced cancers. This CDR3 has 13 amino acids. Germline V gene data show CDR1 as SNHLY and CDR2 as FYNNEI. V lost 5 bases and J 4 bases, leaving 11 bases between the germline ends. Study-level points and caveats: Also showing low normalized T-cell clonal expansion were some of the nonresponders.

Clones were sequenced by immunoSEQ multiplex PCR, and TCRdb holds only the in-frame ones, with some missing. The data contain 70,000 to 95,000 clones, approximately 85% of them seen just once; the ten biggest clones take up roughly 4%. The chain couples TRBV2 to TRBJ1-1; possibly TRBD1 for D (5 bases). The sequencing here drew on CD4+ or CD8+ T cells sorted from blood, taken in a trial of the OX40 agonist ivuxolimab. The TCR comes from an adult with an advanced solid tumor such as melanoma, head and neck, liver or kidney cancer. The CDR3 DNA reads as TGTGCCAGCAGTCGGGAGGGGTTCACTGAAGCTTTCTTT. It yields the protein CASSREGFTEAFF.